The rows below give T cell receptor beta chains drawn from one sample of a study of cytomegalovirus exposure and HLA in healthy donors. Clones were read by immunoSEQ multiplex PCR, and TCRdb kept only the in-frame ones, dropping some. The sample has about 360,000 clones, 80% to 90% seen once. What was sequenced was PBMCs. These TCRs come from a young woman in good health and CMV-seronegative. The CDR3 runs from the conserved cysteine through the conserved F or W. The order of the fields is V gene, D gene, CDR3 protein. A D gene is named only where the DNA matches it firmly.

V gene: TRBV10-2; D gene: TRBD1; CDR3 protein: CASTLGQGVSYGYTF
V gene: TRBV29-1; D gene: NA; CDR3 protein: CSVEGGAGPTYEQYF
V gene: TRBV5-4; D gene: TRBD1; CDR3 protein: CASSPLLGTGYTEAFF
V gene: TRBV4-1; D gene: NA; CDR3 protein: CASSQVVRLEQYF
V gene: TRBV11-2; D gene: TRBD2; CDR3 protein: CASSSRLAGEGEQYF
V gene: TRBV9; D gene: NA; CDR3 protein: CASSVAERETQYF
V gene: TRBV7-8; D gene: TRBD2; CDR3 protein: CASSLGGGSSYEQYF
V gene: TRBV15; D gene: NA; CDR3 protein: CATSSRTVRPSGNTIYF
V gene: TRBV27; D gene: NA; CDR3 protein: CASSVGRGIPIGGYTF
V gene: TRBV6-1; D gene: TRBD2; CDR3 protein: CASSDRGLAGVKETQYF
V gene: TRBV11-2; D gene: NA; CDR3 protein: CASSLGRKNEKLFF
V gene: TRBV11-2; D gene: TRBD1; CDR3 protein: CASSSFKQGANYGYTF
V gene: TRBV7-6; D gene: NA; CDR3 protein: CASSLTLSTEAFF
V gene: TRBV2; D gene: NA; CDR3 protein: CASSKEGAGTDTQYF
V gene: TRBV6-5; D gene: TRBD1; CDR3 protein: CASSPDRGLVTEAFF
V gene: TRBV27; D gene: TRBD2; CDR3 protein: CASMGRGGSYNEQFF
V gene: TRBV19; D gene: TRBD2; CDR3 protein: CASSQGLAGVGEFF
V gene: TRBV15; D gene: NA; CDR3 protein: CATSRAGTPNVYEQYF
V gene: TRBV7-9; D gene: NA; CDR3 protein: CASSENSVAYNEQFF
V gene: TRBV19; D gene: TRBD1; CDR3 protein: CATRGQGAFDEQFF
V gene: TRBV11-2; D gene: TRBD2; CDR3 protein: CASSLEGGLVYEQYF
V gene: TRBV6-1; D gene: TRBD1; CDR3 protein: CASSRGFTSENIQYF
V gene: TRBV10-2; D gene: NA; CDR3 protein: CASSVLGGTTTYNSPLHF
V gene: TRBV18; D gene: TRBD1; CDR3 protein: CASSRQGSSYNSPLHF
V gene: TRBV28; D gene: TRBD2; CDR3 protein: CASSHPTSGSLYNEQFF
V gene: TRBV28; D gene: NA; CDR3 protein: CASSPTDLYGYTF
V gene: TRBV25-1; D gene: NA; CDR3 protein: CASSEISGYEQYF
V gene: TRBV9; D gene: TRBD2; CDR3 protein: CASSVASWTSLKTQYF
V gene: TRBV7-6; D gene: NA; CDR3 protein: CASSHIVDSFEQFF
V gene: TRBV4-1; D gene: TRBD1; CDR3 protein: CASSSRLTGGTEAFF
V gene: TRBV4-1; D gene: NA; CDR3 protein: CASSQPLNNNEQFF
V gene: TRBV19; D gene: NA; CDR3 protein: CASTSSLVAGYTF
V gene: TRBV5-1; D gene: NA; CDR3 protein: CASSPTGADEQYF
V gene: TRBV27; D gene: TRBD2; CDR3 protein: CASSSREGFNEQFF
V gene: TRBV7-8; D gene: TRBD1; CDR3 protein: CASSQDRAYGYTF
V gene: TRBV5-8; D gene: NA; CDR3 protein: CASSLPRVNNEQFF
V gene: TRBV28; D gene: TRBD2; CDR3 protein: CASSLLTSGRYEQYF
V gene: TRBV5-1; D gene: NA; CDR3 protein: CASSAADSTDTQYF
V gene: TRBV5-1; D gene: TRBD1; CDR3 protein: CASSLTWTGRTEAFF
V gene: TRBV27; D gene: TRBD1; CDR3 protein: CASSSHGQEETQYF
V gene: TRBV15; D gene: TRBD2; CDR3 protein: CATSRVGGAGGPREQYF
V gene: TRBV18; D gene: NA; CDR3 protein: CASSPPRREGTEAFF